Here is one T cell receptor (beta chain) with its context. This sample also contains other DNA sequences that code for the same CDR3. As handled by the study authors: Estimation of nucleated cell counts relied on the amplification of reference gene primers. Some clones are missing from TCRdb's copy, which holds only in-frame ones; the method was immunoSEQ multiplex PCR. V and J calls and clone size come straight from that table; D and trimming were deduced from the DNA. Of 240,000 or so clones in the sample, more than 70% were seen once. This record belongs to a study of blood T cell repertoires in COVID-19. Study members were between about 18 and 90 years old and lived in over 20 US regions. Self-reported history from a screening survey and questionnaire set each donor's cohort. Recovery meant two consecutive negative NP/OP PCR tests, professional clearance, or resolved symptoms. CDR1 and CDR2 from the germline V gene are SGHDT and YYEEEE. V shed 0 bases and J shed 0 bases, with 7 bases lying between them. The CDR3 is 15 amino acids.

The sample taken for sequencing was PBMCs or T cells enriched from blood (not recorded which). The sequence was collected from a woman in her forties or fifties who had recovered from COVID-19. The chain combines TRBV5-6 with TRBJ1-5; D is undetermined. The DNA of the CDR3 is TGTGCCAGCAGCTTGGGTGGGCATAGCAATCAGCCCCAGCATTTT. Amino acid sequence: CASSLGGHSNQPQHF.